These 17 T cell receptor beta chains came from one sample sequenced in a study of T-cell memory formation after mild COVID-19. TCRdb processed the 5' RACE reads anew with MiXCR; each CDR3 protein has one entry. The sample holds about 560,000 distinct CDR3 sequences; about a fifth are singletons and the top ten take 7.5% to 9.5%. The sample comprised PBMCs or a T cell subset sorted from them (not recorded which). Receptors were obtained from an adult woman who had mild COVID-19 (a few samples of this study predate the infection). Cell type and time point are not known.

This chain joins TRBV9 and TRBJ2-2, with a weak D call TRBD1 (5 bases). Germline loops: CDR1 SGDLS, CDR2 YYNGEE. Trimming took off 6 bases at V and 4 bases at J, with 16 bases between the two ends. This CDR3 has 15 amino acids. The CDR3 loop reads CASKRSRDLTGELFF. CDR3 nucleotide sequence: TGTGCCAGCAAACGTTCCAGGGATCTCACCGGGGAGCTGTTTTTT. Full variable domain (remainder filled in from reference TRBV9 and TRBJ2-2): DSGVTQTPKHLITATGQRVTLRCSPRSGDLSVYWYQQSLDQGLQFLIQYYNGEERAKGNILERFSAQQFPDLHSELNLSSLELGDSALYFCASKRSRDLTGELFFGEGSRLTVL.

This clonotype has more than one count but fewer than ten. The V gene is TRBV5-1, the J gene TRBJ2-5; D remains unclear. V was clipped by 8 bases and J by 5 bases, with 13 bases between them. The length of the CDR3 is 12 residues. Germline values: CDR1 SGHRS, CDR2 YFSETQ. The CDR3 coding sequence is TGCGCCAGTTATCTGACGCTGGAGACCCAGTACTTC. Protein product: CASYLTLETQYF.

V gene TRBV11-3 combines with J gene TRBJ2-3; 9 nucleotides align to TRBD1. The junction had 7 bases not matched to a gene; V was cut back by 3 bases and J by 3 bases. Looked up from germline, CDR1 is SGHNT and CDR2 is YENEEA. The CDR3 spans 16 residues. The CDR3 DNA follows: TGTGCCAGCAGCTTCGGGGGACAGGGTTGGACAGATACGCAGTATTTT. Its translation is CASSFGGQGWTDTQYF.

This chain connects TRBV2 to TRBJ1-5; D call uncertain. The ends were cut back, 1 base at V and 11 bases at J, with 12 bases in the middle. Germline V gene sequence: CDR1 SNHLY, CDR2 FYNNEI. This CDR3 contains 13 residues. CDR3 sequence (DNA): TGTGCCAGCAGTGAAGGGCGGTTGGAGGCCCAGCATTTT. Translating gives CASSEGRLEAQHF.

The chain joins TRBV20-1 to TRBJ2-1; the match to TRBD2 covers 7 bases. Germline V gene data show CDR1 as DFQATT and CDR2 as SNEGSKA (reference sequence). This CDR3 spans 14 amino acids. Germline trimming cut 2 bases from V and 8 bases from J; bases unmatched to any gene: 9. The CDR3 protein is CSARRREGLDEQFF. The CDR3 DNA reads as TGCAGTGCTAGAAGGAGGGAGGGTCTGGATGAGCAGTTCTTC.

This clonotype was detected a few times. V is TRBV7-9 and J is TRBJ1-2; D is uncertain. Per the germline V gene, CDR1 is SEHNR and CDR2 is FQNEAQ (reference sequence). V was trimmed by 6 bases and J by 6 bases, leaving 17 bases between them. This CDR3 contains 14 residues. CDR3 sequence reads: CASRERQRIDGYTF. DNA of the CDR3: TGTGCCAGCAGGGAACGGCAGCGTATCGATGGCTACACCTTC.

This clonotype has at least ten counts. The V gene is TRBV9, the J gene TRBJ2-7; D remains ambiguous. The CDR3 contains 14 residues. Germline CDR1 SGDLS, CDR2 YYNGEE. The V end lost 0 bases, the J end lost 5 bases, and 12 bases lay between the germline ends. CDR3 nucleotides: TGTGCCAGCAGCGTAGCCGTTCCTCCCGACGAGCAGTACTTC. As protein: CASSVAVPPDEQYF.

This clonotype was recorded a few times. This chain uses TRBV2 with TRBJ2-7; the D is unclear. The germline V and J ends were trimmed by 8 bases and 3 bases, with 20 bases remaining between them. Germline lookup yields CDR1 SNHLY and CDR2 FYNNEI. This CDR3 has 15 residues. The CDR3 nucleotides are TGTGCCAGCGTTTCCCTCCTGGGCACCGACTACGAGCAGTACTTC. Amino acids: CASVSLLGTDYEQYF. The full variable domain, its missing parts supplied by reference TRBV2 and TRBJ2-7, is EPEVTQTPSHQVTQMGQEVILRCVPISNHLYFYWYRQILGQKVEFLVSFYNNEISEKSEIFDDQFSVERPDGSNFTLKIRSTKLEDSAMYFCASVSLLGTDYEQYFGPGTRLTVT.

V usage is TRBV5-1 and J usage is TRBJ2-7, with TRBD1 identical over 9 bases. Germline CDR1 reads SGHRS; CDR2 reads YFSETQ. The CDR3 runs to 15 residues. J was trimmed by 4 bases and V by 0 bases; bases with no gene match: 5. As DNA, the CDR3 is TGCGCCAGCAGCTTGGAAGGACAGGGGTGGTACGAGCAGTACTTC. Protein product: CASSLEGQGWYEQYF.

V usage is TRBV30 and J usage is TRBJ2-3; TRBD2 agrees at 10 bases. V shed 5 bases, J shed 2 bases, and the junction held 7 bases outside the gene matches. The CDR3 has 15 residues. Germline-derived CDR1 and CDR2 are GTSNPN and SVGIG (reference sequence). CDR3 protein: CAWSTLAGFTDTQYF. The CDR3 DNA sequence: TGTGCCTGGTCCACACTAGCGGGATTCACAGATACGCAGTATTTT.

The chain combines TRBV20-1 with TRBJ1-1; D gene uncertain. Germline V gene lookup returns CDR1 DFQATT and CDR2 SNEGSKA (reference sequence). V was pared by 6 bases and J by 8 bases, with 16 bases between. The CDR3 consists of 12 residues. CDR3 coding DNA: TGCAGTGCCTCACCCGGTGGCACGGAAGCTTTCTTT. Its translation: CSASPGGTEAFF.

The V gene is TRBV12-3 or TRBV12-4, the J gene TRBJ2-3; 9 nucleotides align to TRBD2. The ends lost 2 bases at V and 4 bases at J; junction bases unmatched: 4. CDR3 size: 15 residues. The CDR3 is CASSLSGGPPDTQYF. In nucleotides, the CDR3 is TGTGCCAGCAGTTTAAGCGGGGGGCCCCCAGATACGCAGTATTTT.

The V and J genes are TRBV6-5 and TRBJ1-4; TRBD1 might be the D (5 bases). The V end was cut by 7 bases, the J end by 7 bases, with 22 bases between. Germline V gives CDR1 MNHEY, CDR2 SVGAGI. The CDR3 covers 16 residues. The CDR3 reads CASTPLGDPQREKLFF. CDR3 DNA: TGTGCCAGCACCCCACTCGGGGACCCCCAGCGTGAAAAACTGTTTTTT.

This clonotype has a handful of counts. The chain couples TRBV4-3 to TRBJ2-5, with 13 bases that match TRBD2. The CDR3 covers 21 residues. V gave up 0 bases and J gave up 5 bases; unmatched junction bases: 18. The germline CDR1 and CDR2 sequences are LGHNA and YSLEER. The CDR3 coding sequence is TGCGCCAGCAGCCAAGAGGGGCCAACTAGCGGGAGGGCCCGGGGTATGGAGACCCAGTACTTC. Translated, it gives CASSQEGPTSGRARGMETQYF.

The chain joins TRBV29-1 to TRBJ2-1; D gene uncertain. Germline V gene sequence: CDR1 SQVTM, CDR2 ANQGSEA. V was cut by 4 bases and J by 1 base, with 5 bases left in between. CDR3 length: 12 amino acids. The CDR3 bases are TGCAGCGTTGTTGCGTCCTACAATGAGCAGTTCTTC. Translating it yields CSVVASYNEQFF.

This clonotype showed up just a few times. The chain couples TRBV7-6 to TRBJ2-7; D call uncertain. V gave up 1 base and J gave up 3 bases, with 7 bases separating them. The CDR3 covers 13 residues. CDR1 and CDR2 from the germline V gene are SGHVS and FNYEAQ. The CDR3 loop is CASSLELNYEQYF. CDR3 DNA sequence: TGTGCCAGCAGCTTAGAACTTAACTACGAGCAGTACTTC.

This clonotype was counted a few times. The genes are TRBV28 and TRBJ2-4, with D possibly TRBD1 on 5 matching bases. The CDR3 has 14 residues. Trimming took 4 bases from V and 7 from J, leaving 14 bases between them. Germline CDR1 and CDR2: MDHEN and SYDVKM. CDR3 DNA: TGTGCCAGCAGTTCGCCAGGGTCCGGTAACATTCAGTACTTC. Translated: CASSSPGSGNIQYF.